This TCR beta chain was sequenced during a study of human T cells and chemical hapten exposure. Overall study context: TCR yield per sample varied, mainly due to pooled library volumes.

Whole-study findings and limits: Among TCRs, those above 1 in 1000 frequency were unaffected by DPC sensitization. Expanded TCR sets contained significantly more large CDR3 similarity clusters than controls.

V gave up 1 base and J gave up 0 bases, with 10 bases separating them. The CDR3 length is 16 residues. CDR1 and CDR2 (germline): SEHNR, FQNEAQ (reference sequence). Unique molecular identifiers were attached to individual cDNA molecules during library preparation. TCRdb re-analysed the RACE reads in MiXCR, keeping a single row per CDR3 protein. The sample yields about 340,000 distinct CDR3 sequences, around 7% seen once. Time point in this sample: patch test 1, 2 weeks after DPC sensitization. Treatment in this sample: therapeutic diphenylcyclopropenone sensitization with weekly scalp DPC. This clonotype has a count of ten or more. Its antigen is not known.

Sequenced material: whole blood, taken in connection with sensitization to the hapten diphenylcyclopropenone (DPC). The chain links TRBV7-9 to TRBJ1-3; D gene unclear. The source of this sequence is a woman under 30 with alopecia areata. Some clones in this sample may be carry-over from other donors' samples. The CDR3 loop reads CASSLGEGLSGNTIYF. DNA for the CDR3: TGTGCCAGCAGCTTAGGTGAAGGCCTCTCTGGAAACACCATATATTTT.